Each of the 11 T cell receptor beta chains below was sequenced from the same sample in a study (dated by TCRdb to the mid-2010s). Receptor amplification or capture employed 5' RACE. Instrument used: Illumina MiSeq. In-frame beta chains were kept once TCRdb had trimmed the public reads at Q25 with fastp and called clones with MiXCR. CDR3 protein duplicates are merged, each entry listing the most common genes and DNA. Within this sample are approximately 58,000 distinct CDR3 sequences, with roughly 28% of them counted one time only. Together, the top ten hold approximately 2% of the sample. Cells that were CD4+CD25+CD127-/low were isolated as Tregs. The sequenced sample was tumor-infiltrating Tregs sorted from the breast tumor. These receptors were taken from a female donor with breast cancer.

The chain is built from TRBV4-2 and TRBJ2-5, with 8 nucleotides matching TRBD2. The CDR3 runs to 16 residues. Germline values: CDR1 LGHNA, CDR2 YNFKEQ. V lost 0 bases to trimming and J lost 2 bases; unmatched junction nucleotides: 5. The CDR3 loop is CASSQERAGAQETQYF. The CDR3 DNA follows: TGTGCCAGCAGCCAAGAGCGAGCGGGGGCTCAAGAGACCCAGTACTTC.

The CDR3 DNA follows: TGTGCCAGCAGCTTTTTTGCCCTCGGGGGAGCCCCCTACAATGAGCAGTTCTTC. It codes for CASSFFALGGAPYNEQFF. J is TRBJ2-1 and V is TRBV7-2; weak D call: TRBD2 (6 bases). CDR3 length: 18 residues. Germline V gives CDR1 SGHTA, CDR2 FQGNSA. Trimming pared 3 bases from V and 2 bases from J, leaving 20 bases between.

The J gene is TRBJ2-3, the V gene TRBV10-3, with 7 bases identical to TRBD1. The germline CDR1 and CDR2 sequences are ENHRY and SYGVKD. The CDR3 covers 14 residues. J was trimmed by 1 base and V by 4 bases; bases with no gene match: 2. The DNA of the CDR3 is TGTGCCATCAGTGGAACAGGGGGCACAGATACGCAGTATTTT. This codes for CAISGTGGTDTQYF.

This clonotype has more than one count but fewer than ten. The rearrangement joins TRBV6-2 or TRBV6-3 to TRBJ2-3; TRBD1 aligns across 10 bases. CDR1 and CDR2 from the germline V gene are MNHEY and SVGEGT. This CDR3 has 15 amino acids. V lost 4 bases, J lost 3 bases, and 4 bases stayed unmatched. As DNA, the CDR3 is TGTGCCAGCAGTTCACCGGGACAGGGGACAGATACGCAGTATTTT. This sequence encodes CASSSPGQGTDTQYF.

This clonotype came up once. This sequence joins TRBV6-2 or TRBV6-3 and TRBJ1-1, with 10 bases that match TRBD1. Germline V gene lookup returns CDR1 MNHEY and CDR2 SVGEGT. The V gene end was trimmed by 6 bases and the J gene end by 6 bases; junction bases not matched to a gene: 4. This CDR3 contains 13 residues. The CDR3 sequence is CASRDRGPAEAFF. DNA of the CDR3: TGTGCCAGCAGAGACAGGGGGCCCGCTGAAGCTTTCTTT.

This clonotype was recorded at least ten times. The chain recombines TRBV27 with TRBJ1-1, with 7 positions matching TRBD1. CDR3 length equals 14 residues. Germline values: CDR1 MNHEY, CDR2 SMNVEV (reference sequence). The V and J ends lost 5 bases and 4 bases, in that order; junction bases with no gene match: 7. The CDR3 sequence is CASSTRQGSTEAFF. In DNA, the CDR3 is TGTGCCAGCAGTACGCGACAGGGATCCACTGAAGCTTTCTTT.

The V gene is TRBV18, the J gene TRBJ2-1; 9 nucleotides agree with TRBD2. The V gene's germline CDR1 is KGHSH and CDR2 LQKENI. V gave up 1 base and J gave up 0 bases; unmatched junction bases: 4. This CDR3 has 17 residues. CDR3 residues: CASSPRAGGNSYNEQFF. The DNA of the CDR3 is TGTGCCAGCTCACCACGAGCGGGAGGTAACTCCTACAATGAGCAGTTCTTC.

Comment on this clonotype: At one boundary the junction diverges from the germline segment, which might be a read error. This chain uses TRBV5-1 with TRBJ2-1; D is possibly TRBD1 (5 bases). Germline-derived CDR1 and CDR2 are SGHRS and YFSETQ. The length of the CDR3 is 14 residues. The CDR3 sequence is CTSSLGQEYNEQFF. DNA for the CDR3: TGCACCAGCAGCTTGGGGCAGGAGTACAATGAGCAGTTCTTC. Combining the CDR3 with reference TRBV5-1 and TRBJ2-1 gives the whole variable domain KAGVTQTPRYLIKTRGQQVTLSCSPISGHRSVSWYQQTPGQGLQFLFEYFSETQRNKGNFPGRFSGRQFSNSRSEMNVSTLELGDSALYLCTSSLGQEYNEQFFGPGTRLTVL.

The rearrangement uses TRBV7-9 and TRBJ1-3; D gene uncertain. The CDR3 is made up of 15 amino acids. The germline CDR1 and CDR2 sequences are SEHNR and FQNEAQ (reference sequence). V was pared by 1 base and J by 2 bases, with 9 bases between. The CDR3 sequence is CASSLVTGPGNTIYF. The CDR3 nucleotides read TGTGCCAGCAGCTTAGTTACGGGTCCTGGAAACACCATATATTTT.

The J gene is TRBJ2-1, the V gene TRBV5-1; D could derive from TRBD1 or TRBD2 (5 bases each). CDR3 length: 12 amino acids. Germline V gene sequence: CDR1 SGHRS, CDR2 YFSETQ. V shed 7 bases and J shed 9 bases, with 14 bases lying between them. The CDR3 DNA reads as TGCGCCAGCTCGATTCAGGGACCTGAGCAGTTCTTC. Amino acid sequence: CASSIQGPEQFF.

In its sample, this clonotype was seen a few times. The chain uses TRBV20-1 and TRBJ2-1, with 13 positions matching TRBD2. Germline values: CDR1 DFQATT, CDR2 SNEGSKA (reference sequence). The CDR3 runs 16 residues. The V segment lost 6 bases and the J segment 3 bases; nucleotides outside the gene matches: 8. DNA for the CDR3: TGCAGTGCGACCCGGACTAGCGGGGGAATCTACAATGAGCAGTTCTTC. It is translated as CSATRTSGGIYNEQFF.